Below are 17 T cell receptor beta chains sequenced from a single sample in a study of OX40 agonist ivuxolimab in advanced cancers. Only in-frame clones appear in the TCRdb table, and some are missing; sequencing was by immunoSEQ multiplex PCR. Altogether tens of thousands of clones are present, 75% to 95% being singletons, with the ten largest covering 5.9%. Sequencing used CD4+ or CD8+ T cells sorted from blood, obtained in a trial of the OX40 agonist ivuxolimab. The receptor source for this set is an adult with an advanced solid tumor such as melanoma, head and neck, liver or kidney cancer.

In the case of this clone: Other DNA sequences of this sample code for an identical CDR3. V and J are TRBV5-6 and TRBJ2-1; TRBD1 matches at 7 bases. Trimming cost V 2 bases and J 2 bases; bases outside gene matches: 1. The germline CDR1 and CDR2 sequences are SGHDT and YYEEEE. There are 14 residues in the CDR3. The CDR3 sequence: CASSLQGPYNEQFF. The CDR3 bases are TGTGCCAGCAGCTTACAGGGGCCCTACAATGAGCAGTTCTTC. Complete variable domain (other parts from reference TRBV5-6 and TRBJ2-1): DAGVTQSPTHLIKTRGQQVTLRCSPKSGHDTVSWYQQALGQGPQFIFQYYEEEERQRGNFPDRFSGHQFPNYSSELNVNALLLGDSALYLCASSLQGPYNEQFFGPGTRLTVL.

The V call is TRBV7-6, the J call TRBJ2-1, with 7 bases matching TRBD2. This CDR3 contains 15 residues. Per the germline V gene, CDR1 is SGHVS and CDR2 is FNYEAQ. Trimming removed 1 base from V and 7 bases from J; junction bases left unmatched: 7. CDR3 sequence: CASSLVVAGVNEQFF. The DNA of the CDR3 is TGTGCCAGCAGCTTAGTGGTGGCGGGAGTGAATGAGCAGTTCTTC.

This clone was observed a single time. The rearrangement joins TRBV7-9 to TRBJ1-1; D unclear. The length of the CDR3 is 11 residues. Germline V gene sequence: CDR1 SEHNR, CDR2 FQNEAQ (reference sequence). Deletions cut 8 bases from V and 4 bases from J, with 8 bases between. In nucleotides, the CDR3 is TGTGCCAGCCGGAGCGGCACTGAAGCTTTCTTT. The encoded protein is CASRSGTEAFF.

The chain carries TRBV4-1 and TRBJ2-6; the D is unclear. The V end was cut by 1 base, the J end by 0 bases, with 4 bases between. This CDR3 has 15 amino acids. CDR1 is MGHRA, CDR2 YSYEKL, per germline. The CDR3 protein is CASSQGFSGANVLTF. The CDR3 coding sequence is TGCGCCAGCAGCCAAGGGTTCTCTGGGGCCAACGTCCTGACTTTC.

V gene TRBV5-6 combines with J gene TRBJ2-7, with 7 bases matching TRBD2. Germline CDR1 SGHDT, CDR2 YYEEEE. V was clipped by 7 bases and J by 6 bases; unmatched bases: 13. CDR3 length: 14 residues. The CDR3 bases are TGTGCCAGCCTCTTGGGGGGAGGGCCACTCGAGCAGTACTTC. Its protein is CASLLGGGPLEQYF.

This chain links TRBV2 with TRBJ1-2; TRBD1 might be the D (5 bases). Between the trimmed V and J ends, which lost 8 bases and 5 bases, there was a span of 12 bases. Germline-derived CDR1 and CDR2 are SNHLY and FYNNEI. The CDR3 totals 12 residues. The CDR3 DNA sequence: TGTGCCAGCCAGGGTTTCGATTATGGCTACACCTTC. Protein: CASQGFDYGYTF. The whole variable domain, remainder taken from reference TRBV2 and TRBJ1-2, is EPEVTQTPSHQVTQMGQEVILRCVPISNHLYFYWYRQILGQKVEFLVSFYNNEISEKSEIFDDQFSVERPDGSNFTLKIRSTKLEDSAMYFCASQGFDYGYTFGSGTRLTVV.

CDR3 loop: CASSLAPTSGELNYEQYF. The CDR3, as DNA: TGCGCCAGCAGCTTGGCTCCCACTAGCGGGGAGCTTAACTACGAGCAGTACTTC. The gene calls are TRBV5-1 and TRBJ2-7; TRBD2 aligns across 10 bases. Per germline, CDR1 SGHRS and CDR2 YFSETQ. The CDR3 loop spans 18 amino acids. V was clipped by 0 bases and J by 3 bases; unmatched bases: 12.

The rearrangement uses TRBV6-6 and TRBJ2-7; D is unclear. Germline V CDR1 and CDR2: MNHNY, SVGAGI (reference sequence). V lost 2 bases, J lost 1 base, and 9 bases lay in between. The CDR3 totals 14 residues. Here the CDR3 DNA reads TGTGCCAGCAGTTACGGACGTCTGTCCTACGAGCAGTACTTC. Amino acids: CASSYGRLSYEQYF.

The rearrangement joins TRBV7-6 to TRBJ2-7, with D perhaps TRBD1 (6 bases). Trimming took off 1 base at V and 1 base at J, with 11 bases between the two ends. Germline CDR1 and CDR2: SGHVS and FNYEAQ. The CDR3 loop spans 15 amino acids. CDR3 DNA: TGTGCCAGCAGCTTAGGGACAGACTATTCCTACGAGCAGTACTTC. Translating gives CASSLGTDYSYEQYF.

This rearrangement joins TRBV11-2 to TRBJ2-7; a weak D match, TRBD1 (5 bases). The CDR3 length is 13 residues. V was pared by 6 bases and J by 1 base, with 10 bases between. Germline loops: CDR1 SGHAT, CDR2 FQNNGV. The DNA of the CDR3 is TGTGCCAGCAGGCCGGACACTTCCTACGAGCAGTACTTC. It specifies CASRPDTSYEQYF.

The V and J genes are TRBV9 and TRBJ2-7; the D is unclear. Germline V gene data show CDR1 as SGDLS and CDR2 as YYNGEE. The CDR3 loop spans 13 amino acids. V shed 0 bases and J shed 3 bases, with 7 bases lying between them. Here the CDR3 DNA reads TGTGCCAGCAGCGTAGACGGGCTCTACGAGCAGTACTTC. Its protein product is CASSVDGLYEQYF.

The CDR3 nucleotides read TGTGCCTCCCAACTTGGTGTAAGCTCCTACAATGAGCAGTTCTTC. Translated, it gives CASQLGVSSYNEQFF. The genes are TRBV30 and TRBJ2-1, with D hard to call. V lost 7 bases to trimming and J lost 0 bases, with 16 bases between them. The CDR3 consists of 15 residues. CDR1 and CDR2 from the germline V gene are GTSNPN and SVGIG (reference sequence).

The CDR3 bases are TGTGCCAGCAGCTTTCGCGATGAGCAGTTCTTC. Amino acid sequence: CASSFRDEQFF. The V gene is TRBV13, the J gene TRBJ2-1, with D unclear. CDR3 length: 11 residues. The germline V gene has CDR1 PRHDT and CDR2 FYEKMQ (reference sequence). Between the trimmed V and J ends, which lost 3 bases and 8 bases, there was a span of 5 bases.

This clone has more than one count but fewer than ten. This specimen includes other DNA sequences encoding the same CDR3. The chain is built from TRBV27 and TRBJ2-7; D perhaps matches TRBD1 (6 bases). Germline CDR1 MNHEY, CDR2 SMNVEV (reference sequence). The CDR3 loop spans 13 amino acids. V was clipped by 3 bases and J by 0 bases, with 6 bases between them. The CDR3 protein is CASSLGASYEQYF. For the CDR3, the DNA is TGTGCCAGCAGTTTGGGGGCCTCCTACGAGCAGTACTTC.

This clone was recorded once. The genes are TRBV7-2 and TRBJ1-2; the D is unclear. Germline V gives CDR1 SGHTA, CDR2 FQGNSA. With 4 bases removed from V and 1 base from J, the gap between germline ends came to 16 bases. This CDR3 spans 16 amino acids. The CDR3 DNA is TGTGCCAGCAGCTCCGGACTTGGAAGCTTTAACTATGGCTACACCTTC. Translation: CASSSGLGSFNYGYTF. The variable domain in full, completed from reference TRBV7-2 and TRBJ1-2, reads GAGVSQSPSNKVTEKGKDVELRCDPISGHTALYWYRQSLGQGLEFLIYFQGNSAPDKSGLPSDRFSAERTGGSVSTLTIQRTQQEDSAVYLCASSSGLGSFNYGYTFGSGTRLTVV.

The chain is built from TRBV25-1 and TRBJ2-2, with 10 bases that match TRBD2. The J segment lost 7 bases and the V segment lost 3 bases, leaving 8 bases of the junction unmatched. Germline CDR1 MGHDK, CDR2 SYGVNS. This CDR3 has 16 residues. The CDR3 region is CASSDPAGGPSGELFF. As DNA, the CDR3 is TGTGCCAGCAGTGATCCAGCGGGAGGGCCAAGCGGGGAGCTGTTTTTT. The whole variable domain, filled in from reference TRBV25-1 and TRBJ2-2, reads EADIYQTPRYLVIGTGKKITLECSQTMGHDKMYWYQQDPGMELHLIHYSYGVNSTEKGDLSSESTVSRIRTEHFPLTLESARPSHTSQYLCASSDPAGGPSGELFFGEGSRLTVL.

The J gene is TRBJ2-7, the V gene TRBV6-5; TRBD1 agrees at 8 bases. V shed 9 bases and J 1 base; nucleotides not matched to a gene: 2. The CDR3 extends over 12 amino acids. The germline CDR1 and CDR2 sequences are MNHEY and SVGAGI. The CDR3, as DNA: TGTGCCAGTACAGGGGGTTCCTACGAGCAGTACTTC. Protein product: CASTGGSYEQYF.